Given below is one T cell receptor (beta chain) in context. Its antigen remains unknown. A second PCR, run for roughly 7 to 12 cycles, used a sample-barcoded 5' primer plus a J-beta primer mix. TCRdb re-called the 5' RACE reads with MiXCR, one entry per CDR3 protein. Of approximately 800,000 distinct CDR3 sequences in the sample, approximately 24% are singletons; the top ten hold 3%. Germline assignment: CDR1 MNHNY and CDR2 SVGAGI (reference sequence). After removal of 6 bases from V and 7 bases from J, the junction contained 9 bases not matched to a gene. The CDR3 is 14 amino acids. This record comes from a study of blood T cells in healthy people across ages. Overall study findings and caveats: Diversity of TCR beta per million T cells declined in a roughly linear way with age.

This sample was also put to use in a study of T cells of mothers and their children.

The sequence derives from a boy aged 10-17 years in good health. J is TRBJ2-1 and V is TRBV6-6; TRBD2 agrees at 7 bases. The sequencing input was blood. The CDR3 is CASSQSGGWNEQFF. The DNA for the CDR3 is TGTGCCAGCAGCCAATCGGGGGGTTGGAATGAGCAGTTCTTC.